This T cell receptor (beta chain) is drawn from a study of cytomegalovirus exposure and HLA in healthy donors (dated by TCRdb to about 2017). In terms of the full investigation: In an earlier analysis of 587 of the donors, around 290 Gb of sequence data and just under 120 million unique TCR beta sequences from roughly 200 million T cells were reported. Roughly 5 DR-DQ haplotypes were handled as single units for association and clustering, since linkage in the cohort was strong. To predict cytomegalovirus infection status, the study combined high-throughput TCR immunosequencing, statistical association of individual TCRs with disease status, and machine learning. Donor age, sex, ethnicity and CMV serostatus were compiled together with the repertoire data. Rather than using new phenotypic data, the later analysis identified candidate immune exposures from TCR beta sequences and from how often those sequences occurred across donors. Both class I and class II loci were covered by HLA typing, at four-digit resolution. A later analysis re-examined previously published TCR beta repertoires from more than 550 donors and added high-resolution HLA genotyping to investigate patterns of TCR occurrence. In an earlier analysis of roughly 540 of the donors, high-throughput TCR beta sequencing was used to judge whether each TCR beta V gene segment behaved as functional or pseudogenic. Across 398 genotyped donors of the cohort, an average of about 240,000 unique TCR beta nucleotide sequences per donor were sequenced, and roughly 17% of those sequences were non-productive. The T cell repertoires of several hundred subjects were profiled by immunosequencing and related to cytomegalovirus serostatus. Typing coverage differed by locus: A, B, C, DRB1 and DQB1 were typed in roughly 620-640 donors, DQA1 in 522, DPA1 in some 570, and DPB1 in 472. A later genetic analysis used genome-wide SNP genotypes for about 65% of the 666 donors, treating that subset as a discovery cohort. An early release covering more than 500 HLA-typed donors comprised approximately 290 gigabases of sequencing data and tens of millions of unique TCR sequences. In addition to the first cohort of hundreds of subjects, a separate validation cohort of 120 different subjects was used. Of the roughly 410 genotyped donors, 75% to 85% were placed in the genetic ancestry cluster associated with self-reported Caucasian donors. Every discovery cohort repertoire had been produced on one sequencing platform. The aim of the study was to test whether cataloging public T cell receptors could identify signatures of past pathogen exposure.

Comments on this clone: The antigen it binds to is not known. No clone much larger than this one lies a single base away; base qualities are absent.

General study outcomes and caveats: This cohort had only TCR beta chains sequenced, and the lack of alpha or paired-chain data limited which features could be detected. Because HLA typing was missing for some donors at each locus, association tests included only the typed subset. According to a later genetic analysis, donors in an Asian-associated ancestry cluster had fewer N-insertions in productive TCRs than the roughly 660-donor mean. Most CMV-associated TCR beta chains appeared to be HLA-restricted in a later analysis, and the HLA associations seemed to be driven largely by CMV exposure. Compared with equally common non-associated chains, HLA-associated TCR beta chains in a later analysis were more clonally expanded and had lower generation probabilities. Broadly in line with IMGT annotations, most TCR beta V segments showed up in productive rearrangements about 90% or about 30% of the time in an earlier analysis of a few hundred of the donors. Some IMGT-functional V segments, including TRBV6-2 and TRBV6-3, could not be distinguished by the 87-base-pair reads and were therefore excluded. A further reported finding was that TCR beta sequences accurately predicted the HLA-A and HLA-B alleles for most subjects in the first cohort. Several of the top co-occurrence clusters appeared to be linked to parvovirus B19, influenza, CMV and Epstein-Barr virus, according to a later analysis. A total of 150 or so TCR beta chains were listed by the study as associated with cytomegalovirus. In vitro tests confirmed that a few of the cytomegalovirus-associated TCR beta chains recognize cytomegalovirus antigens. In a later analysis, TCR association rates were found to vary across HLA loci, with the most associated TCRs seen for DRB1 alleles and the fewest for HLA-C alleles. Sequencing depth was assumed to be roughly uniform across donors in the presence/absence analyses, though that assumption may not hold. Linkage disequilibrium might explain the correlated functional status among segregating V segments, but an unknown experimental factor could not be ruled out. When HLA alleles, especially DR and DQ, strongly co-occurred, attributing TCR associations to individual alleles was difficult. In both the original and validation cohorts, the classifier was reported to diagnose cytomegalovirus status with high specificity and sensitivity. The authors suggested that the approach could potentially be generalized to other disease states and immunological phenotypes. A later genetic analysis associated a missense DCLRE1C variant with V-gene and J-gene trimming of TCR beta chains, and an independent cohort replicated the association. A cluster of highly shared sequence variants was judged likely to represent a technical artifact of the sequencing pipeline. A later analysis associated 16,951 TCR beta sequences with specific HLA alleles at a false discovery rate of 0.05. While some public TCRs were present in many individuals, most TCR sequences turned up only very rarely across donors. For the cohort, immune exposure information was limited to CMV serostatus. The earlier analysis of approximately 560 of the donors excluded roughly 17 rarely observed V segments, including chromosome 9 orphons, because counts were too low.

V loses 6 bases at its end and J loses 1 base; junction bases beyond the gene matches: 9. The germline V gene sets CDR1 to MNHEY and CDR2 to SVGAGI. The CDR3 measures 15 amino acids from cysteine to phenylalanine. Left in the record is the CDR3 DNA by itself, 45 bases read in frame from the first base. Preparation of the library involved the immunoSEQ multiplex PCR assay. A mixture of 60 forward primers for TCR Vbeta segments and 13 reverse primers for TCR Jbeta segments was used in the multiplex PCR. The CDR3 region of rearranged TCR beta genes was amplified from genomic DNA by a multiplex PCR assay. Amplified TCR beta libraries were sequenced as 87-base-pair reads on the Illumina HiSeq System. The study's processing was this. A later analysis tallied about 77 million unique TCR beta chains across the 600 to 700 repertoires, and about 10 million of those chains were shared by two or more donors. A nearest-neighbor algorithm error-corrected the raw reads and collapsed the reads into unique sequences, merging closely related sequences to remove PCR and sequencing errors. CDR3 sequences were aligned to IMGT reference sequences to assign V, D and J gene segments. Each retained sequence needed at least a six-nucleotide match to both a V gene segment and a J gene segment. A rearrangement counted as productive if the CDR3 had no stop codons and remained in frame with V and J, and every other rearrangement counted as non-productive. Following IMGT convention, CDR3 was defined as the stretch from the second conserved V-encoded cysteine to the conserved J-encoded phenylalanine. The earlier analysis of fewer than 750 of the donors excluded sequences that lacked an unambiguous match to a single V gene segment. An earlier analysis of almost 600 of the donors classified V segments as functional when productive rearrangements were above 56.7% and as segregating when the standard deviation between donors was above 5%. A statistical classification framework was built for diagnosing cytomegalovirus status from the catalog of TCR beta chain sequences. In a later analysis, V and J genes were assigned by comparing TCR nucleotide sequences against IMGT/GENE-DB human TR gene sequences. A later analysis assigned CDR3 sequences and most-parsimonious VDJ recombination scenarios with the TCRdist pipeline. In a later analysis, each TCR beta chain was defined by its CDR3 amino acid sequence together with its V-gene family, and reads lacking a unique V-gene family were excluded. As a way to deal with suspected cross-contamination and a sequencing artifact, a later analysis dropped 450 to 600 nucleotide sequences that were highly shared and had low generation probability. A later analysis calculated a clonal expansion index for each public chain from normalized within-repertoire ranks of inferred template counts. In a later analysis, generation probabilities were computed with a VDJ recombination model fitted to out-of-frame rearrangements, and the resulting probabilities were checked against IGoR. In a later analysis, TCR-TCR, TCR-HLA and TCR-CMV co-occurrence was scored with hypergeometric tests, and a repertoire-size bias correction was applied to TCR pairs. A later analysis estimated false discovery rates by permuting HLA or CMV assignments 20 times. In a later analysis, co-occurring TCRs were grouped using DBSCAN, and TCRdist sequence similarity was added for clustering within HLA-allele-positive subsets. Co-occurrence clustering excluded repertoires with fewer than 30,000 or more than 120,000 public chains, plus five with anomalous nucleotide sharing. Here the immuneACCESS table is served through TCRdb, limited to in-frame sequences with V and J called. Missing clones are a known gap in these copies; in checked studies unresolved V genes cover under half, and the rest lacks a known reason. The V and J calls and the clone size are those of that table, but D and trimming were determined from the DNA. A total of some 190,000 clones appear in this sample, 75% to 85% of them only once. The top ten clones comprise 2% to 2.5% of the sample.

The cohort comprised some 700 healthy bone marrow donors. At the time of sampling, every cohort member was nominally healthy, though immune exposures that went unrecorded were likely present. The donor was CMV seropositive and was included in the group of 290 or so seropositive cohort members. A peripheral blood sample was provided by each donor, and peripheral blood mononuclear cells were used for TCR beta sequencing. The Qiagen DNeasy Blood Extraction Kit was used to extract genomic DNA from the blood cell samples. In this chain, TRBV6-5 is recombined with TRBJ2-7, with 7 central nucleotides matching TRBD1. The sequenced sample was PBMCs. The clonotype comes from a woman in her 30s in good health and CMV-seropositive. The bases read TGTGCCAGCAGACCTGCGGCAGGGGGATCCTACGAGCAGTACTTC. Its translation reads: CASRPAAGGSYEQYF.